These T cell receptor beta chains were read from a single sample in a study of graft-versus-host responses after intestinal transplantation. Assay used: immunoSEQ multiplex PCR; TCRdb lists only in-frame clones, some missing. The table has about 100,000 clones, about 90% seen once. The antigens for these receptors are not known. Source: unstimulated CD4+ T cells sorted from spleen or lymph node cells, taken before transplant. All receptors derive from a human donor who was the organ donor for an intestinal transplant. CDR3s include the opening cysteine and the closing phenylalanine or tryptophan. The D gene is left open where the match is weak.

v_gene: TRBV4-1
d_gene: TRBD1
j_gene: TRBJ1-2
CDR3aa: CASSQAQGIGYTF

v_gene: TRBV29-1
d_gene: TRBD1
j_gene: TRBJ2-2
CDR3aa: CSVGTGGNTGELFF

v_gene: TRBV7-2
d_gene: -
j_gene: TRBJ2-7
CDR3aa: CASSFPGAYEQYF

v_gene: TRBV18
d_gene: TRBD1
j_gene: TRBJ2-7
CDR3aa: CASSSTQTVQGATYEQYF

v_gene: TRBV23-1
d_gene: -
j_gene: TRBJ2-2
CDR3aa: CASIQPNTGELFF

v_gene: TRBV28
d_gene: -
j_gene: TRBJ1-5
CDR3aa: CASSLSRDGYLSNQPQHF

v_gene: TRBV7-2
d_gene: -
j_gene: TRBJ1-5
CDR3aa: CASSFYNQPQHF

v_gene: TRBV7-2
d_gene: -
j_gene: TRBJ2-3
CDR3aa: CASSLVSYARHF

v_gene: TRBV6-5
d_gene: TRBD1
j_gene: TRBJ2-7
CDR3aa: CASRPLGQGSYEQYF

v_gene: TRBV30
d_gene: TRBD1
j_gene: TRBJ2-5
CDR3aa: CAWNLMGQQETQYF

v_gene: TRBV30
d_gene: -
j_gene: TRBJ1-4
CDR3aa: CAWSPSWGRGEKLFF

v_gene: TRBV9
d_gene: -
j_gene: TRBJ1-4
CDR3aa: CASSVGVGNGNEKLFF

v_gene: TRBV6-1
d_gene: -
j_gene: TRBJ1-4
CDR3aa: CASSGTANNEKLFF

v_gene: TRBV9
d_gene: -
j_gene: TRBJ1-5
CDR3aa: CASSVGDNQPQHF

v_gene: TRBV5-1
d_gene: TRBD1
j_gene: TRBJ2-7
CDR3aa: CASSLEGQSYEQYF

v_gene: TRBV11-3
d_gene: -
j_gene: TRBJ1-2
CDR3aa: CASSLPHTGRDGYTF

v_gene: TRBV30
d_gene: TRBD1
j_gene: TRBJ1-6
CDR3aa: CAWSPGDRGYNSPLHF

v_gene: TRBV6-5
d_gene: -
j_gene: TRBJ1-2
CDR3aa: CASRQLPYGYTF

v_gene: TRBV13
d_gene: -
j_gene: TRBJ2-7
CDR3aa: CASSLRGFVVEQYF

v_gene: TRBV18
d_gene: TRBD1
j_gene: TRBJ2-1
CDR3aa: CASSSGQGASNEQFF

v_gene: TRBV29-1
d_gene: TRBD1
j_gene: TRBJ1-2
CDR3aa: CSVEVGQGDGYTF

v_gene: TRBV7-3
d_gene: -
j_gene: TRBJ2-6
CDR3aa: CASSLNSGGANVLTF

v_gene: TRBV9
d_gene: TRBD1
j_gene: TRBJ1-5
CDR3aa: CASSVGDRSNQPQHF

v_gene: TRBV5-3
d_gene: -
j_gene: TRBJ2-2
CDR3aa: CARSLTGTGELFF

v_gene: TRBV6-1
d_gene: -
j_gene: TRBJ2-3
CDR3aa: CASSEADLGGRGTDTQYF

v_gene: TRBV7-3
d_gene: -
j_gene: TRBJ1-1
CDR3aa: CASSLSPAITEAFF

v_gene: TRBV19
d_gene: -
j_gene: TRBJ2-3
CDR3aa: CASSPTLSTDTQYF